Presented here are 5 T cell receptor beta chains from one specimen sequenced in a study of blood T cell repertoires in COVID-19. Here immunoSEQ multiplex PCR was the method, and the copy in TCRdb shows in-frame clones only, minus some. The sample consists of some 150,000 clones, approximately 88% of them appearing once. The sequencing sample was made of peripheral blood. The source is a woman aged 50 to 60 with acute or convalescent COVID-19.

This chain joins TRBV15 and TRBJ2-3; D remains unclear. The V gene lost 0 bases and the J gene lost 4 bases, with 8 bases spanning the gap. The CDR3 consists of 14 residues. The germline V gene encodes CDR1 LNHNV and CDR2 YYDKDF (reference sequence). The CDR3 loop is CATSRDRSSDTQYF. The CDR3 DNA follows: TGTGCCACCAGCAGAGATAGAAGCTCAGATACGCAGTATTTT.

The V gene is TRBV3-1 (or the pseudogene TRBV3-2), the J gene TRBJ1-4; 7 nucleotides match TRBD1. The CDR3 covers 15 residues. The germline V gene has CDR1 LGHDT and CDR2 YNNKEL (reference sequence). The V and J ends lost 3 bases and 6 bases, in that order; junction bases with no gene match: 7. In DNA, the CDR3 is TGTGCCAGCAGCCAGGTGACAGGGAAGGATGAAAAACTGTTTTTT. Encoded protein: CASSQVTGKDEKLFF.

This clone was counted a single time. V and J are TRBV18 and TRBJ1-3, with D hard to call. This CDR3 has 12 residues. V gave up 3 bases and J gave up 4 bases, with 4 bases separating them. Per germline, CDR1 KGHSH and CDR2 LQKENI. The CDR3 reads CASSPAGNTIYF. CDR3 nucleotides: TGTGCCAGCTCACCGGCCGGAAACACCATATATTTT. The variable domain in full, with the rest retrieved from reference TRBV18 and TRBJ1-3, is NAGVMQNPRHLVRRRGQEARLRCSPMKGHSHVYWYRQLPEEGLKFMVYLQKENIIDESGMPKERFSAEFPKEGPSILRIQQVVRGDSAAYFCASSPAGNTIYFGEGSWLTVV.

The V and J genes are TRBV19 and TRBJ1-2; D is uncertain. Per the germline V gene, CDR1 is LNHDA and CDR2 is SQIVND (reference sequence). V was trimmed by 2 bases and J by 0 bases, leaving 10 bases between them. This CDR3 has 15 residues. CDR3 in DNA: TGTGCCAGTAGTATACCGTCAACTGCTAACTATGGCTACACCTTC. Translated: CASSIPSTANYGYTF.

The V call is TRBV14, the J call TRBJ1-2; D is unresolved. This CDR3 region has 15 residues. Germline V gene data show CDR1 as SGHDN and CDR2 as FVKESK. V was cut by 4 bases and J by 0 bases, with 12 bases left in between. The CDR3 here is CASSPSPRPNYGYTF. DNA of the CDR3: TGTGCCAGCAGCCCGAGTCCCCGCCCTAACTATGGCTACACCTTC. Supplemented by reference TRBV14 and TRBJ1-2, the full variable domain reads EAGVTQFPSHSVIEKGQTVTLRCDPISGHDNLYWYRRVMGKEIKFLLHFVKESKQDESGMPNNRFLAERTGGTYSTLKVQPAELEDSGVYFCASSPSPRPNYGYTFGSGTRLTVV.